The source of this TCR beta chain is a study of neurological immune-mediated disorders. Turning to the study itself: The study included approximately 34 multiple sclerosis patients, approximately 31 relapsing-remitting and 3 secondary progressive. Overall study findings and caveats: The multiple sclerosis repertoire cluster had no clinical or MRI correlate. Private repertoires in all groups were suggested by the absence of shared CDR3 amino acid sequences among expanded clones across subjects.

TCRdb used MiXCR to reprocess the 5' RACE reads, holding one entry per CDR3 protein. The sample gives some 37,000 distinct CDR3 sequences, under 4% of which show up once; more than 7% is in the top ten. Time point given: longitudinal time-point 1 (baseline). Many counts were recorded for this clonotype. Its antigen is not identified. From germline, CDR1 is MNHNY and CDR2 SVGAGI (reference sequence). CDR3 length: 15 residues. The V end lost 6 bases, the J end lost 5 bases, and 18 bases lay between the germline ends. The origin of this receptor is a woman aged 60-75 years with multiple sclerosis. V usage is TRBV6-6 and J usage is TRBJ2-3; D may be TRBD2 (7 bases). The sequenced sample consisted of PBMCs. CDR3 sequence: CASRGRGGGIDTQYF. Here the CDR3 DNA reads TGTGCCAGCAGGGGGCGGGGCGGGGGCATAGATACGCAGTATTTT.